The 19 T cell receptor beta chains in this list originate from one sample, sequenced in a study of T cells in Graves' hyperthyroidism and ophthalmopathy. RNA transcripts were the template for amplifying TCR beta CDR3 regions. The HTBI primer set was used in a first-round RT-PCR of the TCR CDR3. TCRdb re-analysed the multiplex PCR reads in MiXCR, keeping a single row per CDR3 protein. This table holds approximately 570,000 distinct CDR3 sequences, 20% found once. The sample comprised blood. Receptors were obtained from a man aged 40-55 years with Graves' ophthalmopathy.

This clonotype was observed a few times. The CDR3 sequence: CASSEQTSGGSYEQYF. DNA of the CDR3: TGCGCCAGCAGTGAGCAAACTAGCGGGGGCTCCTACGAGCAGTACTTC. The rearrangement joins TRBV10-1 to TRBJ2-7, with TRBD2 matching 11 bases. The CDR3 has 16 residues. V shed 2 bases and J 0 bases; nucleotides not matched to a gene: 3. Germline V gene lookup returns CDR1 WNHNN and CDR2 SYGVQD (reference sequence).

About this clonotype itself: Since a much larger clone is just one base distant, this may be a read error. The rearrangement uses TRBV6-1 and TRBJ2-7, with TRBD2 identical over 15 bases. The CDR3 consists of 17 residues. Germline V gene data show CDR1 as MNHNS and CDR2 as SASEGT. The CDR3 region has the DNA TGTGCCAGCAGTCCCGGGACTAGCGGGAGGCAACTCTACGAGCAGCACTTC. Translating gives CASSPGTSGRQLYEQHF.

This clonotype has ten or more counts. The chain employs TRBV6-1 and TRBJ1-1; perhaps TRBD1 as D (5 bases). The CDR3 has 17 residues. V shed 4 bases and J shed 8 bases, with 26 bases lying between them. Germline assignment: CDR1 MNHNS and CDR2 SASEGT. This CDR3 reads CASSVGRGRAGGGEAFF. The CDR3 DNA is TGTGCCAGCAGTGTAGGGAGGGGCAGGGCCGGAGGAGGCGAAGCTTTCTTT.

The sample holds a few counts of this clonotype. As DNA, the CDR3 is TGTGCCAGCAGCCAAAGTGGGGTGTCCCGCATGTATACGCAGTATTTT. It is translated as CASSQSGVSRMYTQYF. The rearrangement links TRBV3-1 to TRBJ2-3; the D is unclear. Trimming cost V 2 bases and J 7 bases, with 19 bases left between them. The CDR3 extends over 16 amino acids. The V gene's germline CDR1 is LGHDT and CDR2 YNNKEL (reference sequence).

This clonotype was recorded many times. The CDR3 spells CASSSQGGSNEQYF. CDR3 coding DNA: TGTGCCAGCAGCTCACAGGGGGGATCCAACGAGCAGTACTTC. The chain has TRBV11-2 and TRBJ2-7; TRBD1 agrees at 8 bases. The CDR3 is made up of 14 amino acids. V trimming: 4 bases; J trimming: 5 bases; junction bases outside the gene matches: 7. Looked up from germline, CDR1 is SGHAT and CDR2 is FQNNGV.

The rearrangement joins TRBV12-5 to TRBJ2-7; no clear D. Germline lookup yields CDR1 LGHNT and CDR2 FRNRAP. Trimming left V 7 bases short and J 5 bases short, with 24 bases between. The CDR3 spans 16 residues. The CDR3 loop reads CASVFNLRTSKDEQYF. In DNA, the CDR3 is TGTGCTAGTGTTTTTAATCTCAGGACCTCTAAGGACGAGCAGTACTTC.

This clonotype was picked up many times. This rearrangement joins TRBV20-1 to TRBJ2-7, with 11 bases lining up with TRBD2. The CDR3 spans 14 residues. V lost 0 bases, J lost 3 bases, and 1 base stayed unmatched. CDR1 and CDR2 (germline): DFQATT, SNEGSKA (reference sequence). The CDR3 DNA follows: TGCAGTGCTAGAGATAGCGGGAGGGTCTACGAGCAGTACTTC. It encodes CSARDSGRVYEQYF.

In its sample, this clonotype was seen a few times. This chain joins TRBV5-5 and TRBJ2-7; D possibly matches TRBD1 or TRBD2 (5 bases each). The germline gives CDR1 SGHKS, CDR2 YYEKEE (reference sequence). This CDR3 contains 15 residues. V lost 0 bases and J 0 bases, leaving 10 bases between the germline ends. The CDR3 spells CASSLARDLSYEQYF. The DNA for the CDR3 is TGTGCCAGCAGCTTGGCCCGGGACCTCTCCTACGAGCAGTACTTC.

This chain uses TRBV10-3 with TRBJ2-3; possible D gene TRBD2, 5 bases. Germline CDR1 is ENHRY and CDR2 is SYGVKD. The CDR3 has 15 amino acids. V gave up 0 bases and J gave up 6 bases, with 13 bases separating them. The DNA for the CDR3 is TGTGCCATCAGTGAGTCGATTCTAGCTGGGGATACGCAGTATTTT. This codes for CAISESILAGDTQYF.

The rearrangement uses TRBV20-1 and TRBJ2-5; 7 bases are shared with TRBD2. This CDR3 has 15 amino acids. The ends lost 6 bases at V and 0 bases at J; junction bases unmatched: 10. CDR1 and CDR2 from the germline V gene are DFQATT and SNEGSKA (reference sequence). CDR3 loop: CSAPPGRQDQETQYF. The CDR3 DNA reads TGCAGTGCCCCCCCCGGGAGGCAGGACCAAGAGACCCAGTACTTC.

The sample holds many counts of this clonotype. The chain uses TRBV2 and TRBJ2-7; the match to TRBD1 covers 9 bases. Germline CDR1 is SNHLY and CDR2 is FYNNEI. V trimming: 6 bases; J trimming: 7 bases; junction bases outside the gene matches: 13. The CDR3 runs to 15 residues. The CDR3 loop is CASRTGTGISREQYF. The CDR3 DNA reads as TGTGCCAGCAGGACCGGGACAGGGATCTCGCGGGAGCAGTACTTC. The full variable domain, in which reference TRBV2 and TRBJ2-7 provide the parts outside the CDR3, is EPEVTQTPSHQVTQMGQEVILRCVPISNHLYFYWYRQILGQKVEFLVSFYNNEISEKSEIFDDQFSVERPDGSNFTLKIRSTKLEDSAMYFCASRTGTGISREQYFGPGTRLTVT.

This chain uses TRBV30 with TRBJ1-3; D remains unclear. There are 13 residues in the CDR3. Trimming pared 2 bases from V and 4 bases from J, leaving 9 bases between. Germline loops: CDR1 GTSNPN, CDR2 SVGIG (reference sequence). The CDR3 sequence is CAWSLELGNTIYF. The CDR3 nucleotides are TGTGCCTGGAGTTTGGAGCTAGGAAACACCATATATTTT.

This clonotype was found a few times. The V call is TRBV7-3, the J call TRBJ2-1, with 10 nucleotides matching TRBD1. The CDR3 contains 16 residues. V trimming: 4 bases; J trimming: 10 bases; junction bases outside the gene matches: 13. Germline-derived CDR1 and CDR2 are SGHTA and FQGTGA. The CDR3 is CASSWTGTGDRTEQFF. In DNA form, the CDR3 reads TGTGCCAGCAGCTGGACCGGGACAGGGGATCGTACGGAGCAGTTCTTC.

The chain carries TRBV7-9 and TRBJ1-4; no reliable D call. Germline assignment: CDR1 SEHNR and CDR2 FQNEAQ (reference sequence). The V gene lost 5 bases and the J gene lost 8 bases, with 21 bases spanning the gap. The CDR3 has 16 residues. CDR3 amino acids: CASSGVIPGIQEKLFF. CDR3 bases: TGTGCCAGCAGCGGAGTTATTCCGGGGATCCAGGAAAAACTGTTTTTT.

The chain joins TRBV6-2 or TRBV6-3 to TRBJ2-7; no firm D call. Trimming removed 2 bases at V and 5 bases at J, with 13 bases between. CDR3 length: 14 amino acids. Germline lookup yields CDR1 MNHEY and CDR2 SVGEGT. Here the CDR3 reads CASSYLLQVHEQYF. CDR3 sequence (DNA): TGTGCCAGCAGTTACCTCCTCCAGGTTCACGAGCAGTACTTC.

The V gene is TRBV7-9, the J gene TRBJ2-5; TRBD2 matches 8 bases. V shed 0 bases, J shed 0 bases, and the junction held 9 bases outside the gene matches. Germline lookup yields CDR1 SEHNR and CDR2 FQNEAQ (reference sequence). This CDR3 is 18 amino acids long. The CDR3 DNA reads as TGTGCCAGCAGCTTAGCCGGTTCGGGACTAGTGTACCAAGAGACCCAGTACTTC. Protein sequence: CASSLAGSGLVYQETQYF.

This chain uses TRBV4-1 with TRBJ1-1; D possibly corresponds to TRBD1 (6 bases). The CDR3 loop spans 16 amino acids. The germline V gene encodes CDR1 MGHRA and CDR2 YSYEKL. Trimming took off 0 bases at V and 5 bases at J, with 16 bases between the two ends. CDR3 in DNA: TGCGCCAGCAGCCAAGACCCTGACAGGCCACGGACTGAAGCTTTCTTT. The encoded protein is CASSQDPDRPRTEAFF.

The rearrangement joins TRBV5-8 to TRBJ1-4, with TRBD1 identical over 9 bases. Germline V gives CDR1 SGHTS, CDR2 YDEGEE. The CDR3 is 16 residues long. V lost 2 bases, J lost 6 bases, and 8 bases stayed unmatched. The CDR3 DNA reads TGTGCCAGCAGCTTTTTGGGGGACAGGGCTGATGAAAAACTGTTTTTT. It codes for CASSFLGDRADEKLFF.

This clonotype was counted many times. This chain joins TRBV30 and TRBJ1-2; D is unclear. The CDR3 has 11 residues. The germline V gene encodes CDR1 GTSNPN and CDR2 SVGIG (reference sequence). Trimming stripped 2 bases from V and 8 bases from J, with 9 bases between. Written as DNA, the CDR3 is TGTGCCTGGAGTCCCGTAGGGGGCTACACCTTC. Amino acid sequence: CAWSPVGGYTF.